This TCR beta chain was retrieved from a study of radiotherapy plus CTLA-4 blockade in lung cancer. Data came from immunoSEQ multiplex PCR; TCRdb stores just in-frame clones and leaves some out. The sample holds 100,000 or so clones; about four fifths are singletons and the top ten take approximately 15%. The CDR3 extends over 14 amino acids. Germline V gives CDR1 SGHNT, CDR2 YENEEA. V shed 5 bases, J shed 8 bases, and the junction held 7 bases outside the gene matches. This receptor was obtained from a human donor with non-small cell lung cancer that progressed on radiotherapy plus ipilimumab. This chain uses TRBV11-3 with TRBJ2-5, with TRBD1 identical over 11 bases. The sequences come from peripheral blood, collected from a patient treated with radiotherapy plus ipilimumab. CDR3 loop: CASSPGTGGNTQYF. The CDR3, as DNA: TGTGCCAGCAGCCCCGGGACAGGGGGTAATACCCAGTACTTC.